This T cell receptor beta chain appears in the sequencing data of a study of T cells in Graves' hyperthyroidism and ophthalmopathy. PBMCs were derived from more than 8 ml fresh peripheral blood. Regions amplified from RNA transcripts were the TCR beta CDR3 regions. The TCR CDR3 was amplified in a first-round RT-PCR using the HTBI primer set. Using its own MiXCR run on the multiplex PCR reads, TCRdb lists one record per CDR3 protein. Of fewer than 400,000 distinct CDR3 sequences in the sample, 20% to 25% were seen once. The sample holds a few counts of this clonotype. The source material was blood. This sequence was found in a man between 45 and 60 years old with Graves' hyperthyroidism.

CDR3 sequence (DNA): TGTGCCAGCTCCGACCCCGTCCAACCCTACAATGAGCAGTTCTTC. Its protein is CASSDPVQPYNEQFF. The V and J genes are TRBV28 and TRBJ2-1; no clear D. The V gene's germline CDR1 is MDHEN and CDR2 SYDVKM. The CDR3 totals 15 residues. Deletions cut 8 bases from V and 2 bases from J, with 16 bases between.